One sample yielded the 10 T cell receptor beta chains listed below, sequenced in a study of blood T cell repertoires in COVID-19. Method: immunoSEQ multiplex PCR; TCRdb's copy keeps in-frame clones and lacks some. The sample has around 190,000 clones, around 87% seen once. Sequenced material: PBMCs or T cells enriched from blood (not recorded which). The receptors were sampled from a woman aged 40 to 50 in a cohort exposed to, infected with or recovered from COVID-19 (not recorded which).

This chain uses TRBV28 with TRBJ1-6; TRBD1 matches at 8 bases. V dropped 8 bases and J dropped 4; count of bases not matched to a gene: 7. The CDR3 is 15 residues long. Per the germline V gene, CDR1 is MDHEN and CDR2 is SYDVKM. Here the CDR3 DNA reads TGTGCCAGCCTCCCCGGGACAGGTTATAATTCACCCCTCCACTTT. This encodes CASLPGTGYNSPLHF.

J is TRBJ1-1 and V is TRBV29-1; D uncertain. The CDR3 covers 10 residues. The V end was cut by 7 bases, the J end by 5 bases, with 8 bases between. Germline CDR1 and CDR2: SQVTM and ANQGSEA. CDR3 protein: CSALRTEAFF. CDR3 nucleotide sequence: TGCAGCGCCCTCCGGACTGAAGCTTTCTTT.

The rearrangement joins TRBV4-1 to TRBJ2-7; TRBD1 is a possible D gene (6 bases). From germline, CDR1 is MGHRA and CDR2 YSYEKL. The CDR3 covers 14 residues. Trimming shortened V by 4 bases and J by 4 bases, and 14 bases separated the two germline ends. CDR3 residues: CASSPRDINYEQYF. The CDR3 region has the DNA TGCGCCAGCAGCCCCCGGGACATAAATTACGAGCAGTACTTC.

The chain employs TRBV11-2 and TRBJ2-1; tentative D call: TRBD2 (6 bases). Germline loops: CDR1 SGHAT, CDR2 FQNNGV. Between the trimmed V and J ends, which lost 3 bases and 9 bases, there was a span of 9 bases. This CDR3 has 12 residues. CDR3 protein: CASSFGGGEQFF. The DNA for the CDR3 is TGTGCCAGCAGCTTTGGGGGAGGTGAGCAGTTCTTC.

This chain links TRBV29-1 with TRBJ2-1; tentative D call: TRBD2 (5 bases). The germline gives CDR1 SQVTM, CDR2 ANQGSEA. The CDR3 is 13 residues long. For the CDR3, the DNA is TGCAGTGCGGACTTGCCGATCTACAATGAGCAGTTCTTC. The encoded protein is CSADLPIYNEQFF.

The chain recombines TRBV7-2 with TRBJ1-6; TRBD1 aligns across 8 bases. Germline trimming cut 3 bases from V and 0 bases from J; bases unmatched to any gene: 10. Germline V gene data show CDR1 as SGHTA and CDR2 as FQGNSA. The CDR3 runs 19 residues. The chain's CDR3 is CASSLARRQGHSYNSPLHF. In DNA form, the CDR3 reads TGTGCCAGCAGCTTGGCCCGTAGACAGGGGCACTCCTATAATTCACCCCTCCACTTT.

This chain joins TRBV14 and TRBJ2-2; TRBD2 is a possible D gene (5 bases). The CDR3 is 16 amino acids. Looked up from germline, CDR1 is SGHDN and CDR2 is FVKESK. V gave up 1 base and J gave up 5 bases, with 14 bases separating them. CDR3 sequence: CASSQVAGWRTGELFF. CDR3 DNA: TGTGCCAGCAGCCAAGTGGCGGGTTGGAGGACCGGGGAGCTGTTTTTT.

This CDR3 is CASSLAGSTDTQYF. The CDR3 DNA is TGTGCCAGCAGCTTAGCGGGGAGCACAGATACGCAGTATTTT. The chain has TRBV5-4 and TRBJ2-3, with TRBD2 matching 7 bases. The ends lost 2 bases at V and 0 bases at J; junction bases unmatched: 0. In germline, CDR1 is SGHNT, CDR2 YYREEE (reference sequence). The CDR3 runs to 14 residues.

This clone was seen more than once but under ten times. Here the CDR3 reads CASNNPSRGNTEAFF. The CDR3 DNA reads TGTGCCAGCAACAACCCTAGTAGGGGAAACACTGAAGCTTTCTTT. The rearrangement uses TRBV11-2 and TRBJ1-1, with a weak D call TRBD1 (5 bases). V shed 7 bases and J shed 2 bases, with 17 bases lying between them. Germline V CDR1 and CDR2: SGHAT, FQNNGV. The CDR3 is 15 residues long.

This clone was seen a handful of times. The rearrangement links TRBV20-1 to TRBJ2-1, with 7 bases matching TRBD2. The CDR3 spans 14 residues. Germline V gene sequence: CDR1 DFQATT, CDR2 SNEGSKA (reference sequence). V shed 3 bases and J 5 bases; nucleotides not matched to a gene: 7. CDR3 bases: TGCAGTGCTAGTGCGACTAGCAGTAACAATGAGCAGTTCTTC. Protein sequence: CSASATSSNNEQFF.